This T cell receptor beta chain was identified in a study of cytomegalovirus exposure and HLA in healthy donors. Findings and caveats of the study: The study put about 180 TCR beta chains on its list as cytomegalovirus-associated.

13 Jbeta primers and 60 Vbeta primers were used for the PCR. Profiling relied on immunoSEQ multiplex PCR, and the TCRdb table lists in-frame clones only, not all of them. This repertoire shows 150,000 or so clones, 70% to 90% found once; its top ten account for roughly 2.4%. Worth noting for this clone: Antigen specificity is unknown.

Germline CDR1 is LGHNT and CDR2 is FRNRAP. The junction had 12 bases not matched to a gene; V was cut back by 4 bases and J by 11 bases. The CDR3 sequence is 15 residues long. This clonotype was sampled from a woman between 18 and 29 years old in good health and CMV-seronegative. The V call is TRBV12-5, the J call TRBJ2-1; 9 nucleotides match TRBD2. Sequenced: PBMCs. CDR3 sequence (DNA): TGTGCTAGTGGTTCCAGCGGGGGGACCCAAGTGAAGCAGTTCTTC. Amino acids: CASGSSGGTQVKQFF.